The 27 T cell receptor beta chains listed next were all sequenced from one sample in a study of beta chain features in type 1 diabetes. Reverse transcribing all isolated RNA meant expressed TCRB transcripts were sequenced. Only in-frame clones appear in the TCRdb table, and some are missing; sequencing was by immunoSEQ multiplex PCR. Of roughly 370,000 clones listed, about 14% are singletons. Sequences were obtained from naive CD4+ T cells from blood. These receptors were taken from a man aged 25 to 45 in good health.

This chain links TRBV7-2 with TRBJ1-6; D is undetermined. Germline-derived CDR1 and CDR2 are SGHTA and FQGNSA. The CDR3 loop spans 14 amino acids. Trimming took 1 base from V and 8 from J, leaving 9 bases between them. The chain's CDR3 is CASSLVKRDSPLHF. The CDR3 bases are TGTGCCAGCAGCTTAGTGAAGCGGGATTCACCCCTCCACTTT. The full variable domain, completed using reference TRBV7-2 and TRBJ1-6, is GAGVSQSPSNKVTEKGKDVELRCDPISGHTALYWYRQSLGQGLEFLIYFQGNSAPDKSGLPSDRFSAERTGGSVSTLTIQRTQQEDSAVYLCASSLVKRDSPLHFGNGTRLTVT.

The genes are TRBV14 and TRBJ2-1; D gene unclear. V was clipped by 6 bases and J by 7 bases, with 7 bases between them. This CDR3 is 11 amino acids long. Germline V gene lookup returns CDR1 SGHDN and CDR2 FVKESK. The CDR3 DNA is TGTGCCAGCAGTAAAAGGAATGAGCAGTTCTTC. Translation gives CASSKRNEQFF.

This chain uses TRBV9 with TRBJ1-6; no clear D. The V end lost 1 base, the J end lost 10 bases, and 15 bases lay between the germline ends. The CDR3 consists of 15 residues. Germline assignment: CDR1 SGDLS and CDR2 YYNGEE. The CDR3 nucleotides are TGTGCCAGCAGCGTAAGTTCCCCCGCGGACTCACCCCTCCACTTT. Its translation: CASSVSSPADSPLHF.

This clone occurred a few times. The V and J genes are TRBV27 and TRBJ1-1, with D perhaps TRBD1 (5 bases). The germline gives CDR1 MNHEY, CDR2 SMNVEV (reference sequence). The CDR3 runs to 15 residues. V gave up 5 bases and J gave up 1 base, with 14 bases separating them. In DNA, the CDR3 is TGTGCCAGCAGTCACCGGGGACGTCGGAACACTGAAGCTTTCTTT. Protein product: CASSHRGRRNTEAFF.

The sample holds a few counts of this clone. The DNA for the CDR3 is TGCGCCAGCACTGCTGGGAACACTGAAGCTTTCTTT. Protein sequence: CASTAGNTEAFF. V gene TRBV5-1 combines with J gene TRBJ1-1; no firm D call. Trimming cost V 6 bases and J 1 base, with 7 bases left between them. This CDR3 comprises 12 residues. In germline, CDR1 is SGHRS, CDR2 YFSETQ.

This clone showed up just a few times. The chain has TRBV6-5 and TRBJ2-1; D is undetermined. The CDR3 runs to 14 residues. Germline CDR1 MNHEY, CDR2 SVGAGI. The V end was cut by 2 bases, the J end by 4 bases, with 9 bases between. This CDR3 is CASSYRAAYNEQFF. The DNA for the CDR3 is TGTGCCAGCAGTTACCGGGCCGCGTACAATGAGCAGTTCTTC.

This clone appeared a few times. V gene TRBV4-2 combines with J gene TRBJ2-1; D possibly corresponds to TRBD1 (5 bases). Deletions cut 0 bases from V and 7 bases from J, with 19 bases between. The CDR3 is 17 residues long. Germline CDR1 and CDR2: LGHNA and YNFKEQ. The CDR3 DNA sequence: TGTGCCAGCAGCCAAGAGGCCAGGGATCAATTTAAAAATGAGCAGTTCTTC. This encodes CASSQEARDQFKNEQFF.

The V call is TRBV19, the J call TRBJ2-6, with 8 bases lining up with TRBD2. The CDR3 runs 16 residues. V was pared by 2 bases and J by 2 bases, with 2 bases of the junction left unmatched. The germline CDR1 and CDR2 sequences are LNHDA and SQIVND (reference sequence). The CDR3 loop reads CASSIISGAGANVLTF. DNA of the CDR3: TGTGCCAGTAGTATAATTAGCGGGGCTGGGGCCAACGTCCTGACTTTC.

This clone has just a few counts. V gene TRBV12-5 combines with J gene TRBJ2-1, with D unresolved. The CDR3 is 13 amino acids. V was cut by 3 bases and J by 7 bases, with 10 bases left in between. CDR1 and CDR2 (germline): LGHNT, FRNRAP. The CDR3 loop is CASGFGTENEQFF. For the CDR3, the DNA is TGTGCTAGTGGTTTTGGAACCGAGAATGAGCAGTTCTTC.

The CDR3 region is CASSLVDPVETQYF. DNA of the CDR3: TGCGCCAGCAGCTTAGTAGATCCTGTGGAGACCCAGTACTTC. The genes are TRBV5-1 and TRBJ2-5; no reliable D call. The germline CDR1 and CDR2 sequences are SGHRS and YFSETQ. The CDR3 has 14 residues. Trimming removed 2 bases from V and 5 bases from J, with 13 bases in between.

This clone was counted a few times. The rearrangement links TRBV25-1 to TRBJ2-2, with 10 bases matching TRBD2. Unmatched junction bases numbered 8, after V lost 2 bases and J lost 5 bases. Germline assignment: CDR1 MGHDK and CDR2 SYGVNS. This CDR3 is 17 amino acids long. The CDR3 bases are TGTGCCAGCAGTGAACCAGCGGGAGGGCCTAAAACCGGGGAGCTGTTTTTT. Translating gives CASSEPAGGPKTGELFF.

There are a few counts of this clone. V is TRBV7-2 and J is TRBJ2-1, with D possibly matching TRBD1 (8 bases). Germline V gene data show CDR1 as SGHTA and CDR2 as FQGNSA. The CDR3 totals 15 residues. V was pared by 1 base and J by 10 bases, with 17 bases between. The chain's CDR3 is CASSLGTGRDNEQFF. CDR3 in DNA: TGTGCCAGCAGCTTAGGGACAGGGAGGGATAACGAGCAGTTCTTC.

This clone has just a few counts. V is TRBV28 and J is TRBJ2-5; a weak D match, TRBD2 (6 bases). The V gene's germline CDR1 is MDHEN and CDR2 SYDVKM. There are 13 residues in the CDR3. V was clipped by 3 bases and J by 2 bases, with 7 bases between them. The CDR3 coding sequence is TGTGCCAGCAGTTTTGGGACTCAAGAGACCCAGTACTTC. It translates to CASSFGTQETQYF.

V and J are TRBV7-9 and TRBJ1-2; D call uncertain. V lost 2 bases, J lost 5 bases, and 6 bases lay in between. This CDR3 contains 12 residues. Germline V gene sequence: CDR1 SEHNR, CDR2 FQNEAQ (reference sequence). Written as DNA, the CDR3 is TGTGCCAGCAGCTTACTGCAGTATGGCTACACCTTC. Translating it yields CASSLLQYGYTF.

This chain links TRBV18 with TRBJ2-7; the match to TRBD2 covers 11 bases. Germline V lookup: CDR1 KGHSH, CDR2 LQKENI. The J segment lost 0 bases and the V segment lost 5 bases, leaving 9 bases of the junction unmatched. This CDR3 comprises 17 residues. The CDR3 loop is CASSAGTSGFSSYEQYV. The CDR3 nucleotides read TGTGCCAGCTCAGCCGGGACTAGCGGATTTAGCTCCTACGAGCAGTACGTC.

This clone has at least ten counts. The gene calls are TRBV7-9 and TRBJ2-1, with D possibly being TRBD1 (5 bases). There are 13 residues in the CDR3. Germline values: CDR1 SEHNR, CDR2 FQNEAQ (reference sequence). The V and J ends lost 8 bases and 2 bases respectively, with 10 bases between them. CDR3 sequence: CASGARTYNEQFF. The CDR3 DNA sequence: TGTGCCAGCGGGGCCCGTACCTACAATGAGCAGTTCTTC.

Only a few counts were recorded for this clone. The identical CDR3 is also encoded by other nucleotide sequences in the sample. The J gene is TRBJ2-1, the V gene TRBV18; D uncertain. The V gene lost 1 base and the J gene lost 8 bases, with 3 bases spanning the gap. The CDR3 length is 11 residues. Germline V gene data show CDR1 as KGHSH and CDR2 as LQKENI. The CDR3 sequence is CASSPRDEQFF. DNA for the CDR3: TGTGCCAGCTCACCACGGGATGAGCAGTTCTTC.

The chain recombines TRBV30 with TRBJ2-1, with a tentative D call TRBD2 (5 bases). Looked up from germline, CDR1 is GTSNPN and CDR2 is SVGIG (reference sequence). The CDR3 runs to 11 residues. V was shortened by 3 bases and J by 10 bases, with 10 bases between the two germline ends. This CDR3 reads CAWRRRGEQFF. CDR3 in DNA: TGTGCCTGGAGGAGGAGAGGGGAGCAGTTCTTC.

The chain carries TRBV5-6 and TRBJ2-1; 7 nucleotides match TRBD2. V lost 2 bases, J lost 4 bases, and 9 bases stayed unmatched. Germline V CDR1 and CDR2: SGHDT, YYEEEE. The CDR3 sequence is 16 residues long. The CDR3 is CASSFFGTKPYNEQFF. The CDR3 nucleotides are TGTGCCAGCAGCTTTTTCGGGACTAAGCCTTACAATGAGCAGTTCTTC.

This clone has only a few counts. V is TRBV4-1 and J is TRBJ2-3; 8 nucleotides agree with TRBD2. Germline V lookup: CDR1 MGHRA, CDR2 YSYEKL. The CDR3 spans 16 residues. J lost 7 bases, V lost 0 bases, and 9 bases had no gene match. In DNA, the CDR3 is TGCGCCAGCAGCCAAGATCCCAGCGGGAGTGGGTATACGCAGTATTTT. It specifies CASSQDPSGSGYTQYF.

This clone occurred a few times. The chain combines TRBV6-6 with TRBJ2-7, with a tentative D call TRBD2 (5 bases). The germline gives CDR1 MNHNY, CDR2 SVGAGI (reference sequence). V dropped 0 bases and J dropped 3 bases, with 12 bases sitting between them. CDR3 length: 15 amino acids. CDR3 residues: CASSYSLANSYEQYV. The CDR3 nucleotides are TGTGCCAGCAGTTACTCATTAGCGAACAGCTACGAGCAGTACGTC.

In regard to this clone: Other DNA sequences of this sample code for an identical CDR3. This chain links TRBV5-1 with TRBJ2-2; no clear D. Germline CDR1 and CDR2: SGHRS and YFSETQ. V gave up 0 bases and J gave up 1 base, with 4 bases separating them. The CDR3 sequence is 14 residues long. CDR3 sequence (DNA): TGCGCCAGCAGCTTGGCTGGGAACACCGGGGAGCTGTTTTTT. This translates into CASSLAGNTGELFF.

The gene calls are TRBV13 and TRBJ2-5; 7 nucleotides line up with TRBD2. The CDR3 is made up of 14 amino acids. The V and J ends lost 5 bases and 6 bases, in that order; junction bases with no gene match: 9. Per the germline V gene, CDR1 is PRHDT and CDR2 is FYEKMQ (reference sequence). CDR3: CASSPPTSSKTQYF. CDR3 DNA: TGTGCCAGCAGCCCCCCGACTAGCTCTAAGACCCAGTACTTC.

Only a few counts were recorded for this clone. The chain combines TRBV5-1 with TRBJ2-7, with 7 nucleotides matching TRBD2. The trim removed 4 bases at V and 2 bases at J, leaving 12 bases unmatched. The CDR3 runs 16 residues. Germline V gene sequence: CDR1 SGHRS, CDR2 YFSETQ. The CDR3 sequence is CASSTGGLAEPYEQYV. The CDR3 DNA follows: TGCGCCAGCAGCACCGGCGGGCTAGCGGAGCCCTACGAGCAGTACGTC.

V usage is TRBV13 and J usage is TRBJ1-1; D might be TRBD1 (5 bases). The CDR3 consists of 16 residues. In germline, CDR1 is PRHDT, CDR2 FYEKMQ (reference sequence). Trimming took off 1 base at V and 6 bases at J, with 18 bases between the two ends. The chain's CDR3 is CASSLVWNGGNAEAFF. The CDR3 DNA reads TGTGCCAGCAGCTTAGTGTGGAATGGGGGAAACGCTGAAGCTTTCTTT.

This clone appeared a single time. The chain couples TRBV30 to TRBJ2-1, with 9 nucleotides matching TRBD1. The V gene end was trimmed by 3 bases and the J gene end by 0 bases; junction bases not matched to a gene: 3. In germline, CDR1 is GTSNPN, CDR2 SVGIG (reference sequence). This CDR3 has 15 amino acids. CDR3 sequence (DNA): TGTGCCTGGAGAGAGGACAGGGGCTCCTACAATGAGCAGTTCTTC. Translating it yields CAWREDRGSYNEQFF.

This clone occurred a few times. The rearrangement links TRBV5-1 to TRBJ1-2; 7 nucleotides line up with TRBD1. The germline gives CDR1 SGHRS, CDR2 YFSETQ. There are 12 residues in the CDR3. The V segment lost 4 bases and the J segment 6 bases; nucleotides outside the gene matches: 3. Here the CDR3 DNA reads TGCGCCAGCAGCCGGGACAGAAATGGCTACACCTTC. It encodes CASSRDRNGYTF.